This TCR beta chain was recorded in a study of prognosis after radiotherapy for stage I lung cancer. The germline gives CDR1 DFQATT, CDR2 SNEGSKA (reference sequence). With V trimmed by 0 bases and J by 3 bases, 4 bases remained unmatched. CDR3 length equals 14 residues. From genomic DNA, TCR beta CDR3 was amplified by two-round multiplex PCR. Every TRBV and TRBJ gene had its own specific primer in first-round PCR. Using its own MiXCR run on the multiplex PCR reads, TCRdb lists one record per CDR3 protein. The sample holds around 16,000 distinct CDR3 sequences, around 45% seen once. Many counts were recorded for this clonotype.

The receptor was derived from a donor aged 50 or older with non-small cell lung cancer. The sample in question was PBMCs, obtained before or after stereotactic body radiation therapy (not recorded which). The V call is TRBV20-1, the J call TRBJ2-7; 8 positions agree with TRBD1. This chain's CDR3 is CSARDYGTGYEQYF. For the CDR3, the DNA is TGCAGTGCTAGAGATTATGGGACAGGCTACGAGCAGTACTTC.